The clone carrying this T cell receptor beta chain was counted ten times or more. The sample is drawn from a study of T cells in Graves' hyperthyroidism and ophthalmopathy. Amplification targeted TCR beta CDR3 regions from RNA transcripts. When the TCR CDR3 underwent first-round RT-PCR, the HTBI primer set was used. TCRdb processed the multiplex PCR reads anew with MiXCR; each CDR3 protein has one entry. The sample lists around 600,000 distinct CDR3 sequences, around 15% occurring once. Germline values: CDR1 SNHLY, CDR2 FYNNEI. There are 13 residues in the CDR3. Trimming cost V 11 bases and J 8 bases; bases outside gene matches: 6.

Sequencing was done on a sample of blood. This rearrangement joins TRBV2 to TRBJ1-6, with 10 bases lining up with TRBD1. This TCR came from a woman in her forties or fifties with Graves' ophthalmopathy. CDR3 in DNA: TGTGCCGGGAAAGGACAGGGGGATTCACCCCTCCACTTT. The encoded protein is CAGKGQGDSPLHF. The full variable domain, with the rest looked up from reference TRBV2 and TRBJ1-6, is EPEVTQTPSHQVTQMGQEVILRCVPISNHLYFYWYRQILGQKVEFLVSFYNNEISEKSEIFDDQFSVERPDGSNFTLKIRSTKLEDSAMYFCAGKGQGDSPLHFGNGTRLTVT.